These T cell receptor beta chains were read from a single sample in a study of blood T cell repertoires in COVID-19. Produced via immunoSEQ multiplex PCR; TCRdb's table is partial and in-frame only. The sample has 140,000 or so clones; roughly 86% are singletons. The sequencing input was peripheral blood. These receptors originate from a man between 70 and 80 years old with acute or convalescent COVID-19. Each CDR3 is given with its conserved first and last residue. Each record gives: clone size, D gene, J gene, V gene, CDR3 DNA, CDR3 protein. A D gene is named only where the DNA matches it firmly. Size tells how often a clone was seen (once, few, many) or the class of an expanded clone, and some rows leave it out.

- | TRBD1 | TRBJ1-5 | TRBV19 | TGTGCCAGTAGTAAACAGGGGGAATGGAGCAATCAGCCCCAGCATTTT | CASSKQGEWSNQPQHF
- | - | TRBJ1-1 | TRBV25-1 | TGTGCCAGCAGTGTCCTGACAGAGAACACTGAAGCTTTCTTT | CASSVLTENTEAFF
- | TRBD1 | TRBJ2-1 | TRBV7-3 | TGTGCCAGCAGCCAAAAAGGGGACAGGGCTTACAATGAGCAGTTCTTC | CASSQKGDRAYNEQFF
- | TRBD1 | TRBJ2-5 | TRBV27 | TGTGCCAGCAGCCGCACCAGGGGGCCGGAGACCCAGTACTTC | CASSRTRGPETQYF
- | - | TRBJ1-1 | TRBV19 | TGTGCCAGTATTAAACAGGCGATGAACACTGAAGCTTTCTTT | CASIKQAMNTEAFF
- | - | TRBJ1-3 | TRBV5-1 | TGCGCCAGCAGCTTAGGCCCATGGGGGGGCCCTGGAAACACCATATATTTT | CASSLGPWGGPGNTIYF
- | - | TRBJ1-4 | TRBV18 | TGTGCCAGCTCACCCGGGTCTAATGAAAAACTGTTTTTT | CASSPGSNEKLFF
- | TRBD1 | TRBJ2-7 | TRBV10-2 | TGCGCCAGCAGTGACCCTACCGGGACAGGGGGTACCGAGCAGTACTTC | CASSDPTGTGGTEQYF
- | - | TRBJ2-3 | TRBV19 | TGTGCCAGTAGTAGCTGGGGGCTTGGATCAGATACGCAGTATTTT | CASSSWGLGSDTQYF
- | - | TRBJ2-1 | TRBV12-2 | TGTGCAAGTCGCTTAGCGGGAGGCCCCGGGACTAGCGGGCCCGGGAGTAATGAGCAGTTCTTC | CASRLAGGPGTSGPGSNEQFF
- | TRBD2 | TRBJ2-7 | TRBV19 | TGTGCCAGTAGTTCGGAGGTAGTAGCGGGGTTGGTCCACGAGCAGTACTTC | CASSSEVVAGLVHEQYF
- | TRBD2 | TRBJ2-2 | TRBV9 | TGTGCCAGCAGCCCCCGATTGGGGGGAGGGACCGGGGAGCTGTTTTTT | CASSPRLGGGTGELFF
- | TRBD1 | TRBJ2-7 | TRBV28 | TGTGCCAGCAGTCCCCTGACAGGGGGCACCGAGCAGTACTTC | CASSPLTGGTEQYF
few | - | TRBJ1-1 | TRBV27 | TGTGCCAGCAGCCTCCAGGATTACACTGAAGCTTTCTTT | CASSLQDYTEAFF
- | TRBD2 | TRBJ2-3 | TRBV19 | TGTGCCAGTAGTATAGATTCAGCGGGGGGCCGTCGCGGGCAGTATTTT | CASSIDSAGGRRGQYF
- | - | TRBJ2-3 | TRBV9 | TGTGCCAGCAGCGTAGCGGGAGCGTGGACAGATACGCAGTATTTT | CASSVAGAWTDTQYF
- | - | TRBJ1-6 | TRBV6-5 | TGTGCCAGCATGGGCTCACCCCTCCACTTT | CASMGSPLHF
- | - | TRBJ2-7 | TRBV28 | TGTGCCAGCAGTTTAATACCTACCCGAGACTACCCTTACGAGCAGTACTTC | CASSLIPTRDYPYEQYF
- | TRBD2 | TRBJ2-3 | TRBV15 | TGTGCCACCAGCAGAGCCGGGACTAGCGGCACAGATACGCAGTATTTT | CATSRAGTSGTDTQYF
- | - | TRBJ2-1 | TRBV13 | TGTGCCAGCAGCCCACGGGCCTACAATGAGCAGTTCTTC | CASSPRAYNEQFF
- | - | TRBJ1-1 | TRBV11-2 | TGTGCCAGCAGCTTAGTAGAGCAGGACACTGAAGCTTTCTTT | CASSLVEQDTEAFF
once | TRBD2 | TRBJ2-5 | TRBV5-4 | TGTGCCAGCACCGGGACTAGCGGGGGGCAAGAGACCCAGTACTTC | CASTGTSGGQETQYF
- | TRBD1 | TRBJ1-5 | TRBV5-8 | TGTGCCAGCAGCACAGGGGGTAGTGGCAATCAGCCCCAGCATTTT | CASSTGGSGNQPQHF
- | TRBD1 | TRBJ2-7 | TRBV18 | TGTGCCAGCCGCGGGACAGGGGTGGACGAGCAGTACTTC | CASRGTGVDEQYF
few | TRBD2 | TRBJ2-1 | TRBV6-5 | TGTGCCAGCAGTTCCTCCGGGGGGGCCTACAATGAGCAGTTCTTC | CASSSSGGAYNEQFF
- | TRBD1 | TRBJ1-3 | TRBV4-1 | TGCGCCAGCAGCCCGGGACAGGGTGGGACTGGAAACACCATATATTTT | CASSPGQGGTGNTIYF
- | TRBD1 | TRBJ2-7 | TRBV28 | TGTGCCAGCAGTTTAGGGGACAGGGGCTTCTACGAGCAGTACTTC | CASSLGDRGFYEQYF
- | TRBD1 | TRBJ1-1 | TRBV5-1 | TGCGCCAGCAGCTTGGTACCGTGGGACAGCTGGAACACTGAAGCTTTCTTT | CASSLVPWDSWNTEAFF
- | TRBD1 | TRBJ1-1 | TRBV3-1/TRBV3-2 | TGTGCCAGCAGCTCCAGGGGGGCCACGGCTGAAGCTTTCTTT | CASSSRGATAEAFF
- | - | TRBJ2-1 | TRBV19 | TGTGCCAGTAGTATAATACAATCCGACTCCTACAATGAGCAGTTCTTC | CASSIIQSDSYNEQFF
once | TRBD1 | TRBJ1-3 | TRBV30 | TGTGCCTGGAGTGTACCAGGGGGAACCTCTGGAAACACCATATATTTT | CAWSVPGGTSGNTIYF
- | - | TRBJ1-1 | TRBV6-2/TRBV6-3 | TGTGCCAGCAGTTGGAGGGAGCGAAGGAACACTGAAGCTTTCTTT | CASSWRERRNTEAFF
- | - | TRBJ2-3 | TRBV13 | TGTGCCAGCAGCTTATCCCCGGCAGGAGATACGCAGTATTTT | CASSLSPAGDTQYF
once | TRBD1 | TRBJ2-2 | TRBV5-1 | TGCGCCAGCAGCGCCCGACAGGGGGCAGGTACCGGGGAGCTGTTTTTT | CASSARQGAGTGELFF
- | - | TRBJ2-1 | TRBV3-1/TRBV3-2 | TGTGCCAGCAGCCAAGAAACAGGGAGGGATGAGCAGTTCTTC | CASSQETGRDEQFF
once | TRBD1 | TRBJ1-5 | TRBV7-3 | TGTGCCAGCAGGCGCGGGACAGGAGACAATCAGCCCCAGCATTTT | CASRRGTGDNQPQHF
- | - | TRBJ1-2 | TRBV6-4 | TGTGCCAGCAGTTCCACTAGGGCCACCTCCTATGGCTACACCTTC | CASSSTRATSYGYTF
once | - | TRBJ2-1 | TRBV7-9 | TGTGCCAGCAGCGAGGGCCGCGATCGTGAGCAGTTCTTC | CASSEGRDREQFF
few | TRBD1 | TRBJ1-1 | TRBV5-1 | TGCGCCAGCAGCTTGGCTTATTCGGGACAGGGGGTTGGTGAAGCTTTCTTT | CASSLAYSGQGVGEAFF
- | - | TRBJ1-5 | TRBV7-8 | TGTGCCAGCAGCTTAGTAGACATCAATCAGCCCCAGCATTTT | CASSLVDINQPQHF
- | - | TRBJ1-1 | TRBV29-1 | TGCAGCAGCCAAACGGAGCCGGGGAACACTGAAGCTTTCTTT | CSSQTEPGNTEAFF
once | TRBD2 | TRBJ2-1 | TRBV4-2 | TGTGCCAGCAGCCAAGTCGGGAGGGCCATCAATGAGCAGTTCTTC | CASSQVGRAINEQFF